This paragraph covers one T cell receptor beta chain sequence. This record comes from a study of blood T cell repertoires in COVID-19. Study details: T cells, B-cell-depleted T cells, or PBMCs provided the cDNA or gDNA that served as material.

As handled by the study authors: Quantification of nucleated cells was approximated via reference gene primer amplification. Sequencing was performed with immunoSEQ multiplex PCR; in TCRdb, only in-frame clones are kept and a portion is missing. V, J and clone size are taken as reported in that table, and D and trimming were inferred from the DNA itself. The data hold roughly 250,000 clones, with 80% to 90% observed a single time. V was clipped by 6 bases and J by 10 bases; unmatched bases: 2. The CDR3 spans 13 residues. CDR1 and CDR2 (germline): MGHRA, YSYEKL. The rearrangement links TRBV4-1 to TRBJ1-6; 11 positions match TRBD1. Sequencing was done on a sample of peripheral blood. The receptor was isolated from a man under 40 with acute or convalescent COVID-19. In DNA form, the CDR3 reads TGCGCCAGCAGGGACAGGGGGCTGTCACCCCTCCACTTT. It codes for CASRDRGLSPLHF.